One T cell receptor (beta chain) is described in this entry. The target antigen is unknown. The CDR3 has 15 residues. Germline-derived CDR1 and CDR2 are ENHRY and SYGVKD. The sample belongs to a study of T cells expressing NK-cell markers. Broader study findings: Dominant NKG2C+ clonotypes accounted for roughly 1.0-7.0% of CD8+ T cells in several donors.

Reprocessing the 5' RACE reads, TCRdb reports a single entry for every CDR3 protein and omits DNA. This sample contains under 200,000 distinct CDR3 sequences. This chain joins TRBV10-3 and TRBJ1-4; TCRdb's D call of TRBD1 is untestable without DNA. The material sequenced was blood T cells: a sorted CD56 or NKG2C T cell subset, CD4+ or CD8+ T cells, or bulk PBMC T cells (not recorded which). This receptor was taken from a woman aged 18-70 years in good health. This chain's CDR3 is CAISAGQGNNEKLFF.